This is a list of T cell receptor beta chains from one sample in a study of blood T cells in healthy people across ages. Using its own MiXCR run on the 5' RACE reads, TCRdb lists one record per CDR3 protein. The sample lists 650,000 to 800,000 distinct CDR3 sequences, under 45% seen once, with roughly 18% in the top ten. Specimen: blood. These receptors originate from a man aged 55-75 years in good health. Each CDR3 is given with its conserved first and last residue. D genes are given only for firm matches. Only some rows state a clone size, as once, few, many or a class for expanded clones.

j_call clone_size d_call v_call cdr3_nt cdr3_aa
TRBJ2-5 . . TRBV7-2 TGTGCCAGCACCCAATACGTGACTCAAGAGACCCAGTACTTC CASTQYVTQETQYF
TRBJ1-1 . TRBD1 TRBV5-4 TGTGCCAGCACCGGACAGGGTGGATTGAGAACTGAAGCTTTCTTT CASTGQGGLRTEAFF
TRBJ1-4 few . TRBV20-1 TGCAGTGCTAGAGGCCTGTGGAATGAAAAACTGTTTTTT CSARGLWNEKLFF
TRBJ1-1 . . TRBV6-1 TGTGCCAGCAGTGTCCGCACAGCGAGTGAAGCTTTCTTT CASSVRTASEAFF
TRBJ2-7 . . TRBV28 TGTGCCCGCCAGACCGGGATCTCCTACGAGCAGTACTTC CARQTGISYEQYF
TRBJ1-2 . . TRBV29-1 TGCAGCGTGAGGGGGGGAGACTATGGCTACACCTTC CSVRGGDYGYTF
TRBJ2-7 few . TRBV20-1 TGCAGTGCCACGGACCCCGGGAAGTACGAGCAGTACTTC CSATDPGKYEQYF
TRBJ2-3 many . TRBV20-1 TGCAGTGCTAGACATGGCACAGATACGCAGTATTTT CSARHGTDTQYF
TRBJ2-5 . . TRBV6-5 TGTGCCAGCAGGCTGGGGGGGCAGAATGAGCAGTACTTC CASRLGGQNEQYF
TRBJ2-3 . . TRBV4-1 TGCGCCAGCAGCCAGGCTACCTTACACACAGATACGCAGTATTTT CASSQATLHTDTQYF
TRBJ2-7 . . TRBV6-5 TGTGCCAGCAGTTACCCGGTAGGGGGAGGTGAGCAGTACTTC CASSYPVGGGEQYF
TRBJ1-2 . . TRBV15 TGTGCCACCAGCATTGATATCGGCTATGGCTACACCTTC CATSIDIGYGYTF
TRBJ1-1 once TRBD1 TRBV4-3 TGCGCCAGCAGCCACGGACAGGGGACCGAAGCTTTCTTT CASSHGQGTEAFF
TRBJ2-5 . . TRBV11-2 TGTGCCAGCAGCTACTTATTAGGGGACCAAGAGACCCAGTACTTC CASSYLLGDQETQYF